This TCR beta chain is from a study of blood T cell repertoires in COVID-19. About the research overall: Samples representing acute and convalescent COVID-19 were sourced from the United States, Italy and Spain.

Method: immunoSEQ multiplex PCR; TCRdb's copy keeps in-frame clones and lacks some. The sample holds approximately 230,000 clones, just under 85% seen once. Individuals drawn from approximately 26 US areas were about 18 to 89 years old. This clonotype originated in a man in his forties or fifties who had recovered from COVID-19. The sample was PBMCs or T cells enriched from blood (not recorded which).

CDR3 residues: CASSRSSGTYNEQFF. DNA of the CDR3: TGTGCCAGCAGTCGTTCTAGCGGGACCTACAATGAGCAGTTCTTC. The V and J genes are TRBV7-3 and TRBJ2-1; 9 bases align to TRBD2. This CDR3 has 15 amino acids. After removal of 6 bases from V and 2 bases from J, the junction contained 5 bases not matched to a gene. The germline CDR1 and CDR2 sequences are SGHTA and FQGTGA.